This T cell receptor beta chain was recorded in a study of CD8+CD57+ T cells in acquired aplastic anemia. Profiling that covered TCR beta VDJ and CDR3 relied on genomic DNA as its template. One entry per CDR3 protein, called by TCRdb with MiXCR from the reads. The sample includes 200,000 to 300,000 distinct CDR3 sequences, around 82% of them seen just once. By flow cytometry, patients selected for sequencing had shown an expansion of CD8+CD57+ cells. Notes on this clonotype: One end of the junction is discordant with germline, which a read error may explain.

This CDR3 is built from 14 residues. In germline, CDR1 is SNHLY, CDR2 FYNNEI. The chain has TRBV2 and TRBJ1-1; D is possibly TRBD1 (5 bases). This receptor was taken from a human donor with aplastic anemia. The sample taken for sequencing was sorted CD4+, CD8+, or CD8+CD57+ T cells (not recorded which) from PBMCs. The CDR3 sequence is CASSEQGGSTEAFF. CDR3 nucleotide sequence: TGCGCCAGCAGTGAGCAGGGCGGCAGCACTGAAGCTTTCTTT.